This T cell receptor beta chain was profiled in a study of blood T cell repertoires in COVID-19. Study-level background: There were acute and convalescent COVID-19 samples, and they came from the United States, Italy and Spain.

Generated by immunoSEQ multiplex PCR, the TCRdb table keeps only in-frame clones and is missing some. The sample contains 270,000 or so clones, 75% to 90% of which appear only once. This CDR3 comprises 16 residues. Germline lookup yields CDR1 LGHDT and CDR2 YNNKEL (reference sequence). V shed 0 bases and J 3 bases; nucleotides not matched to a gene: 4. This TCR derives from a woman aged 25 to 39 with acute COVID-19. Sample: PBMCs or T cells enriched from blood (not recorded which). The J gene is TRBJ2-1, the V gene TRBV3-1 (or the pseudogene TRBV3-2); 8 nucleotides align to TRBD2. In DNA form, the CDR3 reads TGTGCCAGCAGCCAAGATTGGCGGGAGGTCTACAATGAGCAGTTCTTC. This encodes CASSQDWREVYNEQFF.